This entry concerns a single T cell receptor beta chain. The protocol was immunoSEQ multiplex PCR, while the TCRdb copy is restricted to in-frame clones and leaves out a portion. The table shows 150,000 or so clones, with around 90% occurring only once. The source of the sample is a study of control samples from healthy donors and cancer patients. The CDR3 runs to 15 residues. Germline lookup yields CDR1 PRHDT and CDR2 FYEKMQ (reference sequence). V was trimmed by 4 bases and J by 2 bases, leaving 13 bases between them. This chain links TRBV13 with TRBJ2-3, with a weak D call TRBD1 (5 bases). This clonotype was obtained from a man aged 18 to 29 in good health. The sample was blood. CDR3 in DNA: TGTGCCAGCAGCTATACAGGATCACTCACAGATACGCAGTATTTT. Encoded protein: CASSYTGSLTDTQYF. Together with reference TRBV13 and TRBJ2-3, the CDR3 gives the full variable domain: AAGVIQSPRHLIKEKRETATLKCYPIPRHDTVYWYQQGPGQDPQFLISFYEKMQSDKGSIPDRFSAQQFSDYHSELNMSSLELGDSALYFCASSYTGSLTDTQYFGPGTRLTVL.